This T cell receptor (beta chain) was sequenced in a study of technical replicates of blood from a few donors. TCRdb's table, derived via immunoSEQ multiplex PCR, lists solely in-frame clones and lacks some. This sample has tens of thousands of clones, with about 94% found just once. Unmatched junction bases numbered 1, after V lost 1 base and J lost 8 bases. This CDR3 is 12 amino acids long. Germline V gene lookup returns CDR1 SEHNR and CDR2 FQNEAQ (reference sequence). This clonotype was sampled from a human donor in good health. The chain combines TRBV7-9 with TRBJ1-2; TRBD1 agrees at 7 bases. The sample comprised T cells isolated from PBMCs. CDR3 residues: CASSLEDRGYTF. The CDR3 DNA is TGTGCCAGCAGCTTAGAGGACAGGGGCTACACCTTC. The full variable domain, in which reference TRBV7-9 and TRBJ1-2 provide the parts outside the CDR3, is DTGVSQNPRHKITKRGQNVTFRCDPISEHNRLYWYRQTLGQGPEFLTYFQNEAQLEKSRLLSDRFSAERPKGSFSTLEIQRTEQGDSAMYLCASSLEDRGYTFGSGTRLTVV.